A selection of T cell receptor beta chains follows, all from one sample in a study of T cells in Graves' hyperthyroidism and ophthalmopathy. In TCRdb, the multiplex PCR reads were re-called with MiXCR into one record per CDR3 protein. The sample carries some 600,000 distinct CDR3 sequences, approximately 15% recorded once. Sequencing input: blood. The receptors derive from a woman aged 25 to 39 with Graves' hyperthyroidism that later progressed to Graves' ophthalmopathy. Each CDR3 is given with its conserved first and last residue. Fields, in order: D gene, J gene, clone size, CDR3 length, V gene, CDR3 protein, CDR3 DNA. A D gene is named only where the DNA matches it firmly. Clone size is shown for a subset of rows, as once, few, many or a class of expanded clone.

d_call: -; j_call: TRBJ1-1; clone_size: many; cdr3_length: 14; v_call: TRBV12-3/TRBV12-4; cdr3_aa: CASTEHAPNTEAFF; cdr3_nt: TGTGCCAGCACCGAACATGCTCCGAACACTGAAGCTTTCTTT
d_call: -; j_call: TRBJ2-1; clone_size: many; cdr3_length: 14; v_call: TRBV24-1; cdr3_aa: CATSDREFYHEQFF; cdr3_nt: TGTGCCACCAGTGACCGGGAATTCTATCATGAGCAGTTCTTC
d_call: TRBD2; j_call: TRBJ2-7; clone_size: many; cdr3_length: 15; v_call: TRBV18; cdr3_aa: CASSADRLASGEQYF; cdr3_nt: TGTGCCAGCTCAGCCGATCGACTAGCGAGTGGCGAGCAGTACTTC
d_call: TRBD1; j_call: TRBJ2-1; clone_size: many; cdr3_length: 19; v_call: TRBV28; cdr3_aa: CASSSTGTGGNQFDNEQFF; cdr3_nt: TGTGCCAGCAGTTCCACCGGGACAGGGGGCAATCAATTTGACAATGAGCAGTTCTTC
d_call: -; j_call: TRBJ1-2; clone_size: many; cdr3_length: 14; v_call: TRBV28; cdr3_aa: CASSPHDGTYGYTF; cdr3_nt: TGTGCCAGCAGTCCTCACGACGGGACGTATGGCTACACCTTC
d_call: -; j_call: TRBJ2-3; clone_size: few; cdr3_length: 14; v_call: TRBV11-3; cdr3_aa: CASSLVWGTDTQYF; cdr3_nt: TGTGCCAGCAGCCTGGTCTGGGGCACAGATACGCAGTATTTT
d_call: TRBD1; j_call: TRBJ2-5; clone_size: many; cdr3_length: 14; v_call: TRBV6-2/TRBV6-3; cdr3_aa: CASSLGQGAETQYF; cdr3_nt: TGTGCCAGCAGTTTAGGACAGGGGGCAGAGACCCAGTACTTC
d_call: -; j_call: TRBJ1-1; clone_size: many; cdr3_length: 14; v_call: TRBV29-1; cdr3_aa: CSAAWSGGGTEAFF; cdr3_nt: TGCAGCGCGGCCTGGAGTGGGGGTGGCACTGAAGCTTTCTTT
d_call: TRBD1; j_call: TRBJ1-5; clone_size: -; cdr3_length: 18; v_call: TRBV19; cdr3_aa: CASSPGQGAIFSNQPQHF; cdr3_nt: TGTGCCAGTAGTCCGGGACAGGGGGCGATTTTTAGCAATCAGCCCCAGCATTTT
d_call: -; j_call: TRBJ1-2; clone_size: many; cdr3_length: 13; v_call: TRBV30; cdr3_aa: CAWSVQMGGGYTF; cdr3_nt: TGTGCCTGGAGTGTACAAATGGGGGGTGGCTACACCTTC
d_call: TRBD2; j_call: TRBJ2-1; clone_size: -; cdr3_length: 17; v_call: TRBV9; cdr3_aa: CASSPQGTSGKPNEQFF; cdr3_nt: TGTGCCAGCAGCCCTCAAGGGACTAGCGGGAAACCCAATGAGCAGTTCTTC
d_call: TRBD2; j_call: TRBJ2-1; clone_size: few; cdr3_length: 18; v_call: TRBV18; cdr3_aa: CASSPPPSRLAGSLRLFF; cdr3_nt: TGTGCCAGCTCACCACCTCCATCGAGACTAGCGGGCTCCCTCAGGCTGTTCTTC
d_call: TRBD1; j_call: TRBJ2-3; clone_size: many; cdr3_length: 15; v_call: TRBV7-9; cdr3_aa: CASSPWGQSTDTQYF; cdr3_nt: TGTGCCAGCAGTCCCTGGGGACAGAGCACAGATACGCAGTATTTT
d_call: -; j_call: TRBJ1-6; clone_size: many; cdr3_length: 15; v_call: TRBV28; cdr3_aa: CASGGSGANNSPLHF; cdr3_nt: TGTGCCAGCGGGGGTAGTGGGGCAAATAATTCACCCCTCCACTTT
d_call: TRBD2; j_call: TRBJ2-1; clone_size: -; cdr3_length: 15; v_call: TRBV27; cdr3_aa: CASSLSAGVYNEQFF; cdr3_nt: TGTGCCAGCAGTTTATCGGCGGGAGTTTACAATGAGCAGTTCTTC
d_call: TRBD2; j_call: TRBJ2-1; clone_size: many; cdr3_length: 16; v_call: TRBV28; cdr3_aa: CASRPPTSGVYNEQFF; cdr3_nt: TGTGCCAGCAGGCCACCTACTAGCGGGGTATACAATGAGCAGTTCTTC
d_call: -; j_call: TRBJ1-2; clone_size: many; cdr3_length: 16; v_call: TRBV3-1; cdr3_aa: CASKGLLKSSNYGYTF; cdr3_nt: TGTGCCAGCAAAGGGCTGCTGAAGTCTTCTAACTATGGCTACACCTTC
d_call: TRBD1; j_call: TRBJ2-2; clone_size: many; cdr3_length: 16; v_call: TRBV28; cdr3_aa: CASSRLGQGNTGELFF; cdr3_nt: TGTGCCAGCAGCCGATTGGGACAGGGGAACACCGGGGAGCTGTTTTTT
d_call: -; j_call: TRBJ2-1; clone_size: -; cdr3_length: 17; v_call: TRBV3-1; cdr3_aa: CASSPQPGGENYNEQFF; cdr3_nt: TGTGCCAGCAGCCCCCAGCCGGGGGGCGAAAACTACAATGAGCAGTTCTTC
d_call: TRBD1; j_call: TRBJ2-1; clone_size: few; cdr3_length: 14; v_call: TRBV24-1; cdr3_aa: CATSPTGGYNEQFF; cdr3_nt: TGTGCCACCAGTCCGACAGGGGGCTACAATGAGCAGTTCTTC
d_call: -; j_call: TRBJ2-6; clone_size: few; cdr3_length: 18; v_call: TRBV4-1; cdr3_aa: CASSQTGHTTSGANVLTF; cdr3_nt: TGCGCCAGCAGCCAGACGGGACACACTACCTCTGGGGCCAACGTCCTGACTTTC
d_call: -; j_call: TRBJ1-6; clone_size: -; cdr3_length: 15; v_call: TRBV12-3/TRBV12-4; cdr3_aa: CASRLSGAYNSPLHF; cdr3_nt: TGTGCCAGCAGGCTTTCGGGGGCATATAATTCACCCCTCCACTTT
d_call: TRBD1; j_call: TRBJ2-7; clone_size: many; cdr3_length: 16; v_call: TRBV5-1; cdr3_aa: CASSSETGTGVGEQYF; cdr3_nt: TGCGCCAGCAGCTCGGAAACCGGGACAGGGGTGGGCGAGCAGTACTTC
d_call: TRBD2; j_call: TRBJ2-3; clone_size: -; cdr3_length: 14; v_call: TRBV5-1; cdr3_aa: CASSEGLAGGTQYF; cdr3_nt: TGCGCCAGCAGCGAGGGACTAGCGGGGGGTACGCAGTATTTT
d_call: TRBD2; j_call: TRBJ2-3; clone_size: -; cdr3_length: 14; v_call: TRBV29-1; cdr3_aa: CSVGPRLAADTQYF; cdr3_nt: TGCAGCGTTGGGCCCCGACTAGCCGCAGATACGCAGTATTTT
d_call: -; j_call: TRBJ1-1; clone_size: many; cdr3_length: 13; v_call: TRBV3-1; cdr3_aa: CASSQVLTDEAFF; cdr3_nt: TGTGCCAGCAGCCAAGTTCTAACAGATGAAGCTTTCTTT
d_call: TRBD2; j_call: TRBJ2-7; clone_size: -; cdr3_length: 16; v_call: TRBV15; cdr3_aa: CATSRDRGSGSYEQYF; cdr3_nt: TGTGCCACCAGCAGAGATCGGGGTAGCGGGAGTTACGAGCAGTACTTC
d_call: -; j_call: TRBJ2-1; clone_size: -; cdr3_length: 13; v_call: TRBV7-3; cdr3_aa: CASSDGLYNEQFF; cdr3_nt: TGTGCCAGCAGCGATGGACTCTACAATGAGCAGTTCTTC
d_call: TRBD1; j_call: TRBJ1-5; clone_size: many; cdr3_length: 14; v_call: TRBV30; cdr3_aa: CAFQGQGRNQPQHF; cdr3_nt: TGTGCCTTTCAAGGACAGGGCAGAAATCAGCCCCAGCATTTT
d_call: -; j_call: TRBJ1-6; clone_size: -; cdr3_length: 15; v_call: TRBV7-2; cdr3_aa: CASTLFEGMESPLHF; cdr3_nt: TGTGCCAGCACCCTTTTTGAGGGAATGGAGTCACCCCTCCACTTT
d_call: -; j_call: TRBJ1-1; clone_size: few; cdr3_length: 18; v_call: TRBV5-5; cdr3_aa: CASSYRGDSGYWSTEAFF; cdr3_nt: TGTGCCAGCAGCTATAGGGGTGACTCGGGGTACTGGAGCACTGAAGCTTTCTTT
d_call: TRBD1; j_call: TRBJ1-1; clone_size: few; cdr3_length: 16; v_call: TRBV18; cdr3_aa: CASSLNRQGAGTEAFF; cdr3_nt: TGTGCCAGCTCACTCAATCGACAGGGGGCAGGCACTGAAGCTTTCTTT
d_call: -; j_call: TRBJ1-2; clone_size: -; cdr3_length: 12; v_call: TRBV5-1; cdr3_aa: CASKGEDSSYTF; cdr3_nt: TGCGCCAGCAAAGGGGAGGACAGCAGCTACACCTTC
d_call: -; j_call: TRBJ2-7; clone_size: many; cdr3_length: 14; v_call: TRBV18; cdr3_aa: CASSPPDSSYEQYF; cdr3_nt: TGTGCCAGCTCACCGCCGGACAGCAGCTACGAGCAGTACTTC
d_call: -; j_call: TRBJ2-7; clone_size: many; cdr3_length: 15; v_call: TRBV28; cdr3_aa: CASSGTGTQRYEQYF; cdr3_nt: TGTGCCAGCAGCGGGACCGGGACGCAACGCTACGAGCAGTACTTC
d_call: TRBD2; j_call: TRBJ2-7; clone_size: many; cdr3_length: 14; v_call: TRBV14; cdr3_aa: CASSFTGTSNEQYF; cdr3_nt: TGTGCCAGCAGCTTCACCGGGACTAGCAACGAGCAGTACTTC
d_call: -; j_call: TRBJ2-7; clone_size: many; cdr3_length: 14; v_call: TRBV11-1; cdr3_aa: CASSLGTGFHEQYF; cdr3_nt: TGTGCCAGCAGCTTAGGCACAGGGTTCCACGAGCAGTACTTC
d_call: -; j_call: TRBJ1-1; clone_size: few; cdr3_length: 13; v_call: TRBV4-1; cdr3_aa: CASSPSTETEAFF; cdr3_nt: TGCGCCAGCAGCCCCTCGACAGAGACTGAAGCTTTCTTT
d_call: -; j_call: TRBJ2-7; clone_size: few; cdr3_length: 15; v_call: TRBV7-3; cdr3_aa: CASSLHPGEDYEQYF; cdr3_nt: TGTGCCAGCAGCTTACATCCAGGGGAGGACTACGAGCAGTACTTC
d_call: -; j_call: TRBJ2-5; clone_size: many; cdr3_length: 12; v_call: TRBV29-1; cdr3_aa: CSVAGGQETQYF; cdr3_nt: TGCAGCGTCGCCGGGGGCCAAGAGACCCAGTACTTC
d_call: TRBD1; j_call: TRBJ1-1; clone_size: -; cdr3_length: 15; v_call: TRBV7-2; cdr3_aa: CASSAWTGANTEAFF; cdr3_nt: TGTGCCAGCAGCGCCTGGACAGGGGCCAACACTGAAGCTTTCTTT
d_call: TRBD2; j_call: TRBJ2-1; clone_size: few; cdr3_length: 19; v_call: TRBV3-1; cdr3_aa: CASSHLAGLRYDPYNEQFF; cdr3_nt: TGTGCCAGCAGCCATTTAGCGGGGCTGCGGTACGACCCCTACAATGAGCAGTTCTTC
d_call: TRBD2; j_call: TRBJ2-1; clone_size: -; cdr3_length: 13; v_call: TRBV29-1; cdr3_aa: CNATREEGNEQFF; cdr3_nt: TGCAACGCGACGCGGGAGGAGGGAAATGAGCAGTTCTTC
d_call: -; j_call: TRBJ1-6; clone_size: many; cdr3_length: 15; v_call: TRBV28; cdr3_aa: CASREGRRGNSPLHF; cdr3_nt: TGTGCCAGCAGAGAAGGACGCCGGGGGAATTCACCCCTCCACTTT
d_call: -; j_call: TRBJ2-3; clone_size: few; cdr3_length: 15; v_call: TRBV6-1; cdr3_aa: CASSEPLGLADTQYF; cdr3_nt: TGTGCCAGCAGTGAACCGTTAGGGTTGGCAGATACGCAGTATTTT
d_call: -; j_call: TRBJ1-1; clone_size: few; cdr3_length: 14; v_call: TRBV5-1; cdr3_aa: CASNPTTQNTEAFF; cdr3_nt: TGCGCCAGCAACCCCACGACGCAGAACACTGAAGCTTTCTTT
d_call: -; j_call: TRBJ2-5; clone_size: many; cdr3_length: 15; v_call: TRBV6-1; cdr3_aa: CASSNGLEAKETQYF; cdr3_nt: TGTGCCAGCAGTAATGGGCTAGAAGCGAAAGAGACCCAGTACTTC
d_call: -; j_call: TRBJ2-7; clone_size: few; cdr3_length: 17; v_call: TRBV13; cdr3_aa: CASSPLRESGSSYEQYF; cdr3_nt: TGTGCCAGCAGCCCCTTGAGGGAGTCGGGGAGCTCCTACGAGCAGTACTTC
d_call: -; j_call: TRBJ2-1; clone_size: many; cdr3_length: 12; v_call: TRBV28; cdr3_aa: CASSSTTNEQFF; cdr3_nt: TGTGCCAGCAGTTCAACTACCAATGAGCAGTTCTTC
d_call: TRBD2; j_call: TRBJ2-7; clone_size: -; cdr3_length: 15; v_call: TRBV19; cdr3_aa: CASSQPGLAELEQYF; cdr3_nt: TGTGCCAGTAGTCAACCGGGACTAGCGGAACTCGAGCAGTACTTC
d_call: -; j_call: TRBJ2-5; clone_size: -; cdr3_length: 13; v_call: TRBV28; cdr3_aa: CASSLGGQGTQYF; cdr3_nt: TGTGCCAGCAGTTTAGGTGGTCAAGGGACCCAGTACTTC
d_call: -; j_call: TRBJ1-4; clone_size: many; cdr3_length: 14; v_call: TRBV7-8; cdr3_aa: CASSVGRVGEKLFF; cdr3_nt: TGTGCCAGCAGCGTCGGCAGGGTGGGGGAAAAACTGTTTTTT
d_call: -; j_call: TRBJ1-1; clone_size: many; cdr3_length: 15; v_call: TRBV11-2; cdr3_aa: CASSLLEGLNTEAFF; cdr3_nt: TGTGCCAGCAGCTTACTTGAAGGGTTGAACACTGAAGCTTTCTTT
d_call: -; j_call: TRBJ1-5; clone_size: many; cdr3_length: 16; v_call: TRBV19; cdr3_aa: CASGTLLGFGFQPQHF; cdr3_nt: TGTGCCAGTGGAACTCTGTTGGGTTTTGGGTTTCAGCCCCAGCATTTT
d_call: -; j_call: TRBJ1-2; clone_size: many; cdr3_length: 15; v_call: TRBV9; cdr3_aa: CASSARRTPNYGYTF; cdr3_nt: TGTGCCAGCAGCGCGAGGCGTACCCCTAACTATGGCTACACCTTC
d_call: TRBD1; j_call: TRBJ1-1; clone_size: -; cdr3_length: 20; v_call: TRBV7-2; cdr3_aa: CASSGRLGRGVTTMNTEAFF; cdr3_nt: TGTGCCAGCAGCGGGCGCTTAGGCAGGGGGGTAACCACTATGAACACTGAAGCTTTCTTT
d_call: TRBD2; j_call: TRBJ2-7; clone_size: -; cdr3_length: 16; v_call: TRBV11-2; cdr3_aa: CASSLVTSGVTYEQYF; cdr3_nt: TGTGCCAGCAGCTTAGTTACTAGCGGGGTCACCTACGAGCAGTACTTC
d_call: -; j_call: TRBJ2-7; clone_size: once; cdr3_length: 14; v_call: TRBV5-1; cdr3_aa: CASSLGAWAYEQYF; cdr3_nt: TGCGCCAGCAGCTTGGGTGCCTGGGCCTACGAGCAGTACTTC